This paragraph reports one T cell receptor (beta chain). It was with random hexamers that about 0.45 to 1 ug RNA was reverse transcribed. TCR beta CDR3 was amplified by immunoSEQ covering 54 Vbeta and 13 Jbeta. Each CDR3 protein gets one entry after TCRdb re-called the immunoSEQ multiplex PCR reads with MiXCR. Counted here are under 110,000 distinct CDR3 sequences, 94% occurring once; the ten biggest clones make up over 0.4%. Sequencing of TCR beta was undertaken in CD8+ and CD4+ T cells derived from blood. This sample is part of a study of CD8 T cells in Susac syndrome. CDR3 length equals 13 residues. The V and J ends lost 3 bases and 2 bases respectively, with 7 bases between them.

The rearrangement joins TRBV12-3 or TRBV12-4 to TRBJ1-1; D is ambiguous. Source material: CD8+ T cells from PBMCs. The sequence came from a human donor with Susac syndrome. The CDR3 is CASSLTVNTEAFF. The CDR3 bases are TGTGCCAGCAGTTTGACGGTTAACACTGAAGCTTTCTTT.